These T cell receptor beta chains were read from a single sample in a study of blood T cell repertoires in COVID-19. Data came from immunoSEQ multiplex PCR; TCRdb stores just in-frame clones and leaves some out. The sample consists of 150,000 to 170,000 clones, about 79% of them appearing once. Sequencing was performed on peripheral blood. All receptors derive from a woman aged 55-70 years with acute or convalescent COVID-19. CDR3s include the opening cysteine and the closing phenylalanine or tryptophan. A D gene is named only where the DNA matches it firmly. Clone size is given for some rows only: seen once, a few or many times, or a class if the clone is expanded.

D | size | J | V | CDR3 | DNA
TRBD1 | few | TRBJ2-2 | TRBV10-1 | CASSPGTGFYGELFF | TGCGCCAGCAGCCCGGGGACAGGGTTCTACGGGGAGCTGTTTTTT
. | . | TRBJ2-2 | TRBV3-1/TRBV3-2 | CASSQGSGLSTGELFF | TGTGCCAGCAGCCAGGGCTCAGGGCTGAGCACCGGGGAGCTGTTTTTT
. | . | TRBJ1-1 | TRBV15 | CATSRDRYNTEAFF | TGTGCCACCAGCAGAGATCGGTATAACACTGAAGCTTTCTTT
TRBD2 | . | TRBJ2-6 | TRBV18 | CASSTSGGEAGANVLTF | TGTGCCAGCTCAACCAGCGGGGGGGAGGCTGGGGCCAACGTCCTGACTTTC
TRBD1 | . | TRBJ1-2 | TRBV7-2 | CASSRGQIYGYTF | TGTGCCAGCAGCCGGGGACAGATCTATGGCTACACCTTC
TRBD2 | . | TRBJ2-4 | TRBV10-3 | CAISEIPAYGTTKNIQYF | TGTGCCATCAGTGAGATCCCCGCTTACGGGACTACCAAAAACATTCAGTACTTC
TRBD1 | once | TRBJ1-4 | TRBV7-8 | CASSLVTGSEKLFF | TGTGCCAGCAGCCTAGTGACAGGGTCTGAAAAACTGTTTTTT
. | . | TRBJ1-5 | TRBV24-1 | CATSDSAGRAGNQPQHF | TGTGCCACCAGTGATTCGGCCGGCCGAGCGGGCAATCAGCCCCAGCATTTT
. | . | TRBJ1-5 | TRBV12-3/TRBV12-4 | CASSLNAGQPQHF | TGTGCCAGCAGTCTCAACGCGGGGCAGCCCCAGCATTTT
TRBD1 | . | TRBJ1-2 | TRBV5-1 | CASSLGQSYGYTF | TGCGCCAGCAGCCTGGGACAGAGCTATGGCTACACCTTC
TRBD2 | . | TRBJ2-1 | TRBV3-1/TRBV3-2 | CASSSLSGGAGNEQFF | TGTGCCAGCAGCTCCCTTAGCGGGGGGGCTGGGAATGAGCAGTTCTTC
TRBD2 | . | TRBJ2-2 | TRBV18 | CASSPPSGERLFF | TGTGCCAGCTCACCGCCTAGCGGGGAAAGGCTGTTTTTT
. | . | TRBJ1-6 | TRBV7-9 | CASSIQGAPLHF | TGTGCCAGCAGCATACAGGGAGCACCCCTCCACTTT
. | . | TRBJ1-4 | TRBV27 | CASRRGRANEKLFF | TGTGCCAGCAGACGGGGAAGGGCCAATGAAAAACTGTTTTTT
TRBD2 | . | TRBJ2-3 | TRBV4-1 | CASSQDRAGGGDTQYF | TGCGCCAGCAGCCAAGACCGAGCGGGGGGCGGAGATACGCAGTATTTT
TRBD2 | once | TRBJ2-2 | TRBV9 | CASGPRLAVNTGELFF | TGTGCCAGCGGACCCCGACTAGCGGTGAACACCGGGGAGCTGTTTTTT
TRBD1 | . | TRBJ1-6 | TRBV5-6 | CASSLVRTGPFVSSPLHF | TGTGCCAGCAGCTTGGTCCGGACAGGTCCTTTCGTGAGTTCACCCCTCCACTTT
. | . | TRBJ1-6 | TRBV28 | CASSLHLYNSPLHF | TGTGCCAGCAGTTTACATTTGTATAATTCACCCCTCCACTTT